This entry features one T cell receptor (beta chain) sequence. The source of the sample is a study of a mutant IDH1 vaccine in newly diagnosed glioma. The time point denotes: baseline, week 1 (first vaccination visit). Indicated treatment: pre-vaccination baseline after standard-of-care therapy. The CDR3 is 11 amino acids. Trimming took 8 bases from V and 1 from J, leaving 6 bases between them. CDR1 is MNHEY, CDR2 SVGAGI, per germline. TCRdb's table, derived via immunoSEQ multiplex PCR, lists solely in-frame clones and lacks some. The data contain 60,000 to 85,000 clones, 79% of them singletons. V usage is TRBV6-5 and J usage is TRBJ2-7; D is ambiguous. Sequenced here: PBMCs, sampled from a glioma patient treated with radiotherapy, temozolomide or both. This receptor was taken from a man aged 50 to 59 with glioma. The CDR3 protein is CASGQSYEQYF. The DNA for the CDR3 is TGTGCCAGCGGTCAGTCCTACGAGCAGTACTTC.